One sample yielded the 9 T cell receptor beta chains listed below, sequenced in a study of blood T cells in healthy people across ages. A J-beta primer mix and a sample-barcoded 5' primer were used in a second PCR of about 6 to 12 cycles. TCRdb processed the 5' RACE reads anew with MiXCR; each CDR3 protein has one entry. The sample lists around 1,600,000 distinct CDR3 sequences; 40% to 45% were seen once. The sequenced material came from blood. These receptors originate from a woman aged 18-29 years in good health.

The CDR3 bases are TGCAGTGCCCTTAACCAGCGGGGGTTCACAGATACGCAGTATTTT. Protein: CSALNQRGFTDTQYF. This chain connects TRBV20-1 to TRBJ2-3, with 8 nucleotides matching TRBD2. Germline V gene lookup returns CDR1 DFQATT and CDR2 SNEGSKA (reference sequence). The CDR3 extends over 15 amino acids. The J segment lost 2 bases and the V segment lost 6 bases, leaving 10 bases of the junction unmatched.

The genes are TRBV20-1 and TRBJ1-5; TRBD1 matches 9 bases. CDR1 and CDR2 from the germline V gene are DFQATT and SNEGSKA (reference sequence). The CDR3 is 15 amino acids. V shed 3 bases and J 6 bases; nucleotides not matched to a gene: 9. As DNA, the CDR3 is TGCAGTGCTAGGTCCGGGACAGGGTTTGGTCAGCCCCAGCATTTT. It yields the protein CSARSGTGFGQPQHF.

The chain employs TRBV20-1 and TRBJ2-1; TRBD2 matches 13 bases. Germline CDR1 reads DFQATT; CDR2 reads SNEGSKA (reference sequence). This CDR3 is built from 16 residues. J lost 7 bases, V lost 6 bases, and 12 bases had no gene match. The CDR3 nucleotides are TGCAGTGCGGACCTCGGACTAGCGGGAGTAGTAAATGAGCAGTTCTTC. Encoded protein: CSADLGLAGVVNEQFF.

The CDR3 bases are TGCAGCGTTGAGGGGGGGCCTAGGGGGATATACAATGAGCAGTTCTTC. Translation: CSVEGGPRGIYNEQFF. This rearrangement joins TRBV29-1 to TRBJ2-1; TRBD2 is a possible D gene (7 bases). The length of the CDR3 is 16 residues. Trimming took off 3 bases at V and 4 bases at J, with 19 bases between the two ends. Germline CDR1 and CDR2: SQVTM and ANQGSEA.

This clonotype was seen at least ten times. This sequence joins TRBV12-3 or TRBV12-4 and TRBJ2-7; D unclear. This CDR3 is built from 13 residues. Deletions cut 5 bases from V and 3 bases from J, with 11 bases between. Here the CDR3 reads CASSPPPSYEQYF. The DNA of the CDR3 is TGTGCCAGCAGTCCCCCCCCCAGCTACGAGCAGTACTTC.

J is TRBJ2-3 and V is TRBV21-1; TRBD1, the D gene given by the table, was not confirmed from the DNA. TRBV21-1 is shown as a pseudogene. The CDR3 runs 13 residues. The CDR3 region is CASSPETRDTQYF. The CDR3 DNA sequence: TGTGCCAGCAGCCCCGAGACGAGGGATACGCAGTATTTT.

There are a few counts of this clonotype. This chain uses TRBV18 with TRBJ2-6; D is uncertain. Germline assignment: CDR1 KGHSH and CDR2 LQKENI. This CDR3 is 16 amino acids long. The ends were cut back, 5 bases at V and 2 bases at J, with 13 bases in the middle. CDR3 DNA sequence: TGTGCCAGCTCAGCCCTACCCCTCACTGGGGCCAACGTCCTGACTTTC. Translated, it gives CASSALPLTGANVLTF.

This clonotype was seen more than once but under ten times. The V and J genes are TRBV29-1 and TRBJ2-1; a weak D match, TRBD2 (5 bases). Germline V gene lookup returns CDR1 SQVTM and CDR2 ANQGSEA. This CDR3 spans 11 amino acids. V was shortened by 4 bases and J by 7 bases, with 8 bases between the two germline ends. The CDR3 sequence is CSVGSGNEQFF. CDR3 sequence (DNA): TGCAGCGTTGGGAGCGGAAATGAGCAGTTCTTC.

V and J are TRBV7-2 and TRBJ1-1, with TRBD1 identical over 7 bases. Germline V gene lookup returns CDR1 SGHTA and CDR2 FQGNSA. CDR3 length: 17 amino acids. The V and J ends lost 2 bases and 7 bases, in that order; junction bases with no gene match: 16. The CDR3 loop reads CASSLKGALRFGVEAFF. The CDR3 DNA sequence: TGTGCCAGCAGCTTAAAGGGGGCGCTTAGATTCGGGGTTGAAGCTTTCTTT.